This T cell receptor (beta chain) emerged from a study of OX40 agonist ivuxolimab in advanced cancers. Notes on the study in general: CD8+ T cells averaged more expanded clones than CD4+.

Generated by immunoSEQ multiplex PCR, the TCRdb table keeps only in-frame clones and is missing some. The data hold over 45,000 clones, with 80% to 90% observed a single time. The CDR3 totals 15 residues. Trimming at V came to 3 bases and at J to 8 bases, leaving 11 bases not matched to a gene. The germline V gene has CDR1 SGHRS and CDR2 YFSETQ. Regarding this clone: Its specificity is not known.

Peripheral blood came from all dose cohorts at three timepoints. This TCR was recovered from an adult with an advanced solid tumor such as melanoma, head and neck, liver or kidney cancer. The input for sequencing was CD4+ or CD8+ T cells sorted from blood, taken in a trial of the OX40 agonist ivuxolimab. The chain joins TRBV5-1 to TRBJ1-2; TRBD1 agrees at 9 bases. CDR3 nucleotides: TGCGCCAGCAGCTGGGGACAGGGAAGCTCGTCGGGCTACACCTTC. Amino acids: CASSWGQGSSSGYTF. Full variable domain (missing parts from reference TRBV5-1 and TRBJ1-2): KAGVTQTPRYLIKTRGQQVTLSCSPISGHRSVSWYQQTPGQGLQFLFEYFSETQRNKGNFPGRFSGRQFSNSRSEMNVSTLELGDSALYLCASSWGQGSSSGYTFGSGTRLTVV.